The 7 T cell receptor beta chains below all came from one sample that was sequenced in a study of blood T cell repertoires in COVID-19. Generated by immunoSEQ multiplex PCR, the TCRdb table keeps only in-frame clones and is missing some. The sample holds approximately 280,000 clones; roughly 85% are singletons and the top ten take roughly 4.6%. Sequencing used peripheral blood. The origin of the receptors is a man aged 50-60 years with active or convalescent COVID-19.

The chain's CDR3 is CASSQEGFGGYYEQYF. DNA for the CDR3: TGTGCCAGCAGCCAAGAAGGTTTTGGGGGGTACTACGAGCAGTACTTC. The chain has TRBV4-2 and TRBJ2-7, with D possibly matching TRBD2 (6 bases). This CDR3 is 16 amino acids long. Germline V gene sequence: CDR1 LGHNA, CDR2 YNFKEQ. V gave up 0 bases and J gave up 3 bases, with 15 bases separating them.

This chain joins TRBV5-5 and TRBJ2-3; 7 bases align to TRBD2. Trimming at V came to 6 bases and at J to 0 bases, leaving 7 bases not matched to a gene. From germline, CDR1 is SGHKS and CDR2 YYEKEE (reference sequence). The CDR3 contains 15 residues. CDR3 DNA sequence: TGTGCCAGCATCCCGGGACTATCTAGCACAGATACGCAGTATTTT. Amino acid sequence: CASIPGLSSTDTQYF.

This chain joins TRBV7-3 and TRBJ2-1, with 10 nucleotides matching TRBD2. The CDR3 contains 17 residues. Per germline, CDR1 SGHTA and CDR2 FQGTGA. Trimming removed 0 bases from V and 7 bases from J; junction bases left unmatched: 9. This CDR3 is CASSLTLTSGIGNEQFF. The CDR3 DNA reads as TGTGCCAGCAGCTTAACGTTAACTAGCGGGATTGGAAATGAGCAGTTCTTC.

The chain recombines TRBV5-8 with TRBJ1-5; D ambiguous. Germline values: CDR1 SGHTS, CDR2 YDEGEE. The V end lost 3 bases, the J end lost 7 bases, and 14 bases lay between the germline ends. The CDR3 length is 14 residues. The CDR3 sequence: CASSWPGGVQPQHF. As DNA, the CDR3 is TGTGCCAGCAGCTGGCCCGGAGGAGTACAGCCCCAGCATTTT.

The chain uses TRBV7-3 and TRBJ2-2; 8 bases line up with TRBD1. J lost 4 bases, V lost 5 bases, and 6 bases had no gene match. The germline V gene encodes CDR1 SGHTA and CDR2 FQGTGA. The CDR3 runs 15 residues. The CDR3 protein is CASSPTGGRTGELFF. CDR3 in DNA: TGTGCCAGCAGCCCCACAGGGGGTCGCACCGGGGAGCTGTTTTTT.

CDR3 DNA sequence: TGTGCCTGGAGTGTACTGGGGCAGAACGAGCAGTACTTC. Amino acid sequence: CAWSVLGQNEQYF. This chain joins TRBV30 and TRBJ2-7; maybe TRBD1 (5 bases). The germline gives CDR1 GTSNPN, CDR2 SVGIG (reference sequence). V lost 0 bases to trimming and J lost 5 bases, with 11 bases between them. The CDR3 extends over 13 amino acids.

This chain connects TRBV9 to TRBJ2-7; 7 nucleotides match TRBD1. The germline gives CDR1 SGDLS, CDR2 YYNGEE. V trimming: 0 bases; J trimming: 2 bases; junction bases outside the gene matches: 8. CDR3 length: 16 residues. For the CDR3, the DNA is TGTGCCAGCAGCGTAGATGCTGGACAGGCGACCTACGAGCAGTACTTC. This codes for CASSVDAGQATYEQYF.